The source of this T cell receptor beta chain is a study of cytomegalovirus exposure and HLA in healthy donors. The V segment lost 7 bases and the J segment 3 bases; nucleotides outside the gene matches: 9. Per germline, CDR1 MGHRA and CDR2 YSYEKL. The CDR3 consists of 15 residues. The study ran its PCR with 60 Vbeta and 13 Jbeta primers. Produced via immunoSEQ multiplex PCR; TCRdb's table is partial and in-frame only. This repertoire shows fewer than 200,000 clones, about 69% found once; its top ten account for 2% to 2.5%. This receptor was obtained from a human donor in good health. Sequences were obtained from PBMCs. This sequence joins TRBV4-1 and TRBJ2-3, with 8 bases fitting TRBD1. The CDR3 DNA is TGCGCCAGCACCAGGACAGGGAGTGGGACAGATACGCAGTATTTT. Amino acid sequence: CASTRTGSGTDTQYF.